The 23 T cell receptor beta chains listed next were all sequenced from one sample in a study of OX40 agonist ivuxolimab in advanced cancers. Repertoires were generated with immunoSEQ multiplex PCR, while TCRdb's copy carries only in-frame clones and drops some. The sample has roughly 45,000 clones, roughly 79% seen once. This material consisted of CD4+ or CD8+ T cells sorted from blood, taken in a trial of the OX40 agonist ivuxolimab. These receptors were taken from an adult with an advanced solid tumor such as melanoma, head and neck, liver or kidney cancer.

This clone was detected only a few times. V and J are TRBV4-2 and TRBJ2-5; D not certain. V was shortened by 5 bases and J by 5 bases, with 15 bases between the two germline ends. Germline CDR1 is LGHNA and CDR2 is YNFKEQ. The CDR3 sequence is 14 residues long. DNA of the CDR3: TGTGCCAGCAGCTCCGACATTCTCGGGGAGACCCAGTACTTC. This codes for CASSSDILGETQYF.

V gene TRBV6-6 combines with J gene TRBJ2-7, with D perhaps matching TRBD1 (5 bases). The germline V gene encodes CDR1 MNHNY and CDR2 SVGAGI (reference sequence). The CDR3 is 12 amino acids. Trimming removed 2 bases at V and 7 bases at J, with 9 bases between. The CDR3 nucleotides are TGTGCCAGCAGTTACGAAGGGGAAGAGCAGTACTTC. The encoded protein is CASSYEGEEQYF.

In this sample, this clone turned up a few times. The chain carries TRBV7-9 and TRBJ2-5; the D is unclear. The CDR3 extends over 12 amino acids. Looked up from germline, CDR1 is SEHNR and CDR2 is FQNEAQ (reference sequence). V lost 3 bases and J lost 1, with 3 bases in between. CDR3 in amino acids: CASSFTQETQYF. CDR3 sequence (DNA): TGTGCCAGCAGCTTTACCCAAGAGACCCAGTACTTC. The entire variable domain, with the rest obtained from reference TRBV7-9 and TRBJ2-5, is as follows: DTGVSQNPRHKITKRGQNVTFRCDPISEHNRLYWYRQTLGQGPEFLTYFQNEAQLEKSRLLSDRFSAERPKGSFSTLEIQRTEQGDSAMYLCASSFTQETQYFGPGTRLLVL.

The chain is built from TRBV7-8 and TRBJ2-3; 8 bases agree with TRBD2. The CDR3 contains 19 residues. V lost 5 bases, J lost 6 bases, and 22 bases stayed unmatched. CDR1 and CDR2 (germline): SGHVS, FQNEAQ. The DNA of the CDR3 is TGTGCCAGCAGCCTTAAGCGGGCTAGCGGGTCTCTTAGGGGGGATACGCAGTATTTT. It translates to CASSLKRASGSLRGDTQYF.

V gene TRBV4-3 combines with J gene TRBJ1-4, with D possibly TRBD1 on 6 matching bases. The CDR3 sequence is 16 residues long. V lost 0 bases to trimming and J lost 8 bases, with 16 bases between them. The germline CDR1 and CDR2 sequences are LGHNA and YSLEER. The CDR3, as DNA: TGCGCCAGCAGCCAAGATCTTAGACAGGATTCCGAAAAACTGTTTTTT. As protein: CASSQDLRQDSEKLFF.

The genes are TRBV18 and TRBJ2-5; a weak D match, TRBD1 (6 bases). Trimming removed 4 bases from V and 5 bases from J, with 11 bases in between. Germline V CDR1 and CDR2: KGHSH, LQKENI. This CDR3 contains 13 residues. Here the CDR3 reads CASSRGREETQYF. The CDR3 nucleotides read TGTGCCAGCTCACGGGGGCGCGAGGAGACCCAGTACTTC.

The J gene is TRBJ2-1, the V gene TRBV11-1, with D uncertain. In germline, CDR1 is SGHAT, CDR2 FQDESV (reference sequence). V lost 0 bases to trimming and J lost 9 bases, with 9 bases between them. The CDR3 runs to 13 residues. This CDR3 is CASSLASVSEQFF. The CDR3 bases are TGTGCCAGCAGCTTAGCGAGCGTGAGTGAGCAGTTCTTC.

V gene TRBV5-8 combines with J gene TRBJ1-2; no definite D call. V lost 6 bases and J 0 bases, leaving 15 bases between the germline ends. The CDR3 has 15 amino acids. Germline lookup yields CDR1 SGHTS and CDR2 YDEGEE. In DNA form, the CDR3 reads TGTGCCAGCACCCCTGAGCCCGCGTCTAACTATGGCTACACCTTC. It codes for CASTPEPASNYGYTF.

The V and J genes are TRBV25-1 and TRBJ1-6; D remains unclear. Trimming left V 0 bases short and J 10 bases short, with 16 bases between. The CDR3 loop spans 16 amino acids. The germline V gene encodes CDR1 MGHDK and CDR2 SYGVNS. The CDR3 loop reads CASSEYKPQVYSPLHF. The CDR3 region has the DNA TGTGCCAGCAGTGAATATAAGCCCCAGGTTTACTCACCCCTCCACTTT.

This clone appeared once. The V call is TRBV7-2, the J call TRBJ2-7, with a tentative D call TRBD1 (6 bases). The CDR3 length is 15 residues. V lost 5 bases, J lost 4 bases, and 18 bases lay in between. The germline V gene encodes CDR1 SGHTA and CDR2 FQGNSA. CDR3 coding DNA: TGTGCCAGCAGCCTAGGACAGCCCCCGAATTACGAGCAGTACTTC. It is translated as CASSLGQPPNYEQYF.

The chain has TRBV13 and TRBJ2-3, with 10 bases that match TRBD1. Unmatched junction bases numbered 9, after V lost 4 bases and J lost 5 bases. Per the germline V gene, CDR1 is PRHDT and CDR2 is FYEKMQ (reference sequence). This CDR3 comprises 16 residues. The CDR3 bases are TGTGCCAGCAGCTCAGGACAGGGGGTTTATCTAGATACGCAGTATTTT. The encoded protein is CASSSGQGVYLDTQYF.

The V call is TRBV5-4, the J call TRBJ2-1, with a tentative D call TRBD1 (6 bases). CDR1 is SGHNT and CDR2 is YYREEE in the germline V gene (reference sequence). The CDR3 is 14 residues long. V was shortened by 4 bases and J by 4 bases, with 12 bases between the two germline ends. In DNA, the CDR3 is TGTGCCAGCAGCCCCCGACAGGCGTACAATGAGCAGTTCTTC. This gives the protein CASSPRQAYNEQFF.

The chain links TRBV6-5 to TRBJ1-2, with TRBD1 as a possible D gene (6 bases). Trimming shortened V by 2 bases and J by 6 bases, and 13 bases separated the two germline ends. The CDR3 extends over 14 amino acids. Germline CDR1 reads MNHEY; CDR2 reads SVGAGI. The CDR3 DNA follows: TGTGCCAGCAGTTACCCACAGGGAGGTCATGGCTACACCTTC. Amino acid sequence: CASSYPQGGHGYTF.

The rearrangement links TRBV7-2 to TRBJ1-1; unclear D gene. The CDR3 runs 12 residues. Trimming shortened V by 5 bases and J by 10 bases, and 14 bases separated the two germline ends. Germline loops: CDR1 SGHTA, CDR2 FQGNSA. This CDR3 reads CASSLFEGRAFF. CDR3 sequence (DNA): TGTGCCAGCAGCCTTTTTGAGGGTAGAGCTTTCTTT.

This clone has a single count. CDR3 protein: CASSRRGRREDIQYF. In DNA form, the CDR3 reads TGCGCCAGCAGCCGGCGGGGCCGTAGGGAGGACATTCAGTACTTC. The rearrangement uses TRBV4-3 and TRBJ2-4; weak D call: TRBD2 (6 bases). V dropped 4 bases and J dropped 8 bases, with 18 bases sitting between them. Germline CDR1 reads LGHNA; CDR2 reads YSLEER. The CDR3 loop spans 15 amino acids.

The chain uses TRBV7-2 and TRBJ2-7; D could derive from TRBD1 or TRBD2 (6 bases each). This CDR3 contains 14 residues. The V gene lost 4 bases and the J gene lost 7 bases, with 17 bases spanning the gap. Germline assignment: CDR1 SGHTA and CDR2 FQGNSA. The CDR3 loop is CASSSQVRGGEQYF. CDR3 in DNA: TGTGCCAGCAGCTCCCAAGTGAGAGGGGGGGAGCAGTACTTC.

CDR3 bases: TGTGCCAGTATTCTGGTATACGGGGAGCTGTTTTTT. It encodes CASILVYGELFF. V is TRBV19 and J is TRBJ2-2, with D unclear. The germline gives CDR1 LNHDA, CDR2 SQIVND (reference sequence). Trimming took off 7 bases at V and 7 bases at J, with 10 bases between the two ends. CDR3 size: 12 residues.

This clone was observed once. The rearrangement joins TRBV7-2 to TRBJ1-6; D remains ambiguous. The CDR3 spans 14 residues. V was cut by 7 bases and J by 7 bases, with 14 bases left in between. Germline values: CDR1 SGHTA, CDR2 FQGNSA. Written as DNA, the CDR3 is TGTGCCAGCACCCCCCGATGGGAGAATTCACCCCTCCACTTT. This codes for CASTPRWENSPLHF.

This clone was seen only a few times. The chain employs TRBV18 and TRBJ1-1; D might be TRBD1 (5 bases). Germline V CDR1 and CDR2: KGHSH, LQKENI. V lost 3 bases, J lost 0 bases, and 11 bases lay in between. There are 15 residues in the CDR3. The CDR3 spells CASSPDSAMNTEAFF. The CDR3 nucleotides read TGTGCCAGCTCACCTGACAGTGCTATGAACACTGAAGCTTTCTTT.

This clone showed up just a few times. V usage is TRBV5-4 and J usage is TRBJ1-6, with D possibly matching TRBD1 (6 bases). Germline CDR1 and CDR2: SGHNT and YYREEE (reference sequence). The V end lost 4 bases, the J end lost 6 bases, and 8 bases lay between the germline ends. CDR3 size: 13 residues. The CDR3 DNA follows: TGTGCCAGCAGCCCGGACAGTAATTCACCCCTCCACTTT. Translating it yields CASSPDSNSPLHF.

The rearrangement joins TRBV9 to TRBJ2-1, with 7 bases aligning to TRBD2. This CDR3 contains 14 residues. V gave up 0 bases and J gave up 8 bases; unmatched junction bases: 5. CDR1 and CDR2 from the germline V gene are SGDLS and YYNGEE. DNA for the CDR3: TGTGCCAGCAGCGTAGACGCGGGAGACGATGAGCAGTTCTTC. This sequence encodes CASSVDAGDDEQFF.

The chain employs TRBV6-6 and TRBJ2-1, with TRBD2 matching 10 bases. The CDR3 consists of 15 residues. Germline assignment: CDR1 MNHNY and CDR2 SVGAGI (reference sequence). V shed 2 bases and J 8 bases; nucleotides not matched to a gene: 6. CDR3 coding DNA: TGTGCCAGCAGTTACGTTCTAGCGGGAGCAGATGAGCAGTTCTTC. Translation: CASSYVLAGADEQFF.

DNA of the CDR3: TGTGCCAGCAGCCGGACAGGGACGAACACTGAAGCTTTCTTT. Translation gives CASSRTGTNTEAFF. This rearrangement joins TRBV7-9 to TRBJ1-1; 8 bases line up with TRBD1. Losses at the gene ends were 5 bases for V and 1 base for J; bases not matched to a gene: 3. CDR1 is SEHNR, CDR2 FQNEAQ, per germline (reference sequence). The CDR3 has 14 residues.